This T cell receptor delta chain was found in a study of gamma-delta chains in newborns, infants, children (dated by TCRdb to between 2018 and 2020). In terms of the full investigation: In the study title, it is stated that polyclonal expansion of innate gammadelta T cells is driven by microbial exposure immediately after birth. The study investigated how microbial exposure shaped innate gammadelta T cell populations in human newborns immediately after birth.

This clone was seen more than once but under ten times. Its antigen has not been determined. A read error may be the cause here, since a much bigger clone is one base away. The identical CDR3 is also encoded by other nucleotide sequences in the sample. Sequencing used an Illumina MiSeq. TCRdb reprocessed the public data with the CATT caller; entries with the same nucleotide sequence were combined afterwards. The sample has 2,500 or so delta-chain clones on record, more than 7.5% of them singletons. 15% to 19% of the sample rests with the top ten. The TCR was taken from a child who was a newborn, infant or young child, either healthy, febrile or measles-vaccinated (not recorded which). The specimen was blood.

The CDR3 is CACDTVGYESWDTRQMFF. Read as DNA, the sequence is TGTGCCTGTGACACCGTGGGATACGAGTCCTGGGACACCCGACAGATGTTTTTC. The rearranged segments are TRDV2 and TRDJ3; TRDD3 fits 8 bases in the junction. The CDR3, from cysteine to phenylalanine, totals 18 residues. The retained sequence is limited to the CDR3, 54 bases, with the frame set at the first base. From V the trimming removes 0 bases and from J it removes 1 base, while the gene matches leave 4 bases of the junction unaccounted for. Per the germline V gene, GEAIGNYY is the CDR1 and EKD is the CDR2.